This entry is about one T cell receptor beta chain. Its antigen is unknown. The source of the sample is a study of shared clonotypes between healthy human individuals. General study results and limits: Researchers found naive subsets generally carried larger estimated richness than memory subsets. Sharing across several donors was seen in 4.5% to 5.5% of naive CD4 clonotypes.

The assay was carried out at the deep level. Original handling: Junction-only sequences produced by ImmunoSEQ had no quality scores, so filtering differed. The data were produced by immunoSEQ multiplex PCR, yet TCRdb's version contains in-frame clones alone and is incomplete. The V and J calls and the clone size are those of that table, but D and trimming were determined from the DNA. The repertoire has hundreds of thousands of clones, about 96% of them found once; the top ten carry more than 0.085%. In germline, CDR1 is MDHEN, CDR2 SYDVKM. V was trimmed by 3 bases and J by 4 bases, leaving 7 bases between them. This CDR3 is 12 amino acids long. Naive CD8 cells were CD45RO-negative, positively selected for CCR7, excluding terminally differentiated effector memory CD45RA+ cells.

Sequencing used naive CD8+ T cells sorted from blood. The TCR was taken from a woman aged 30 to 39 in good health. This chain uses TRBV28 with TRBJ2-7; D ambiguous. CDR3 nucleotide sequence: TGTGCCAGCAGTTTCTACAGTTACGAGCAGTACTTC. Its protein product is CASSFYSYEQYF.